This TCR beta chain was found in a study of STAT5B mutations in CD4+ large granular lymphocyte leukemia. The assay was run at survey level. Data came from immunoSEQ multiplex PCR; TCRdb stores just in-frame clones and leaves some out. The table lists roughly 30,000 clones, just under 75% of them singletons. After removal of 1 base from V and 4 bases from J, the junction contained 8 bases not matched to a gene. This CDR3 has 16 residues. Germline V gene sequence: CDR1 LGHNA, CDR2 YSLEER. Sequenced material: CD4+ T cells from blood buffy coats. The chain carries TRBV4-3 and TRBJ2-3; TRBD2 matches at 7 bases. This receptor was taken from a human donor in good health. In DNA form, the CDR3 reads TGCGCCAGCAGCCAAGTTTCTAGCACTAGCGCAGATACGCAGTATTTT. It encodes CASSQVSSTSADTQYF.